The clone carrying this T cell receptor beta chain turned up a few times. Its antigen is as yet unknown. At one end, the junction sequence differs from germline, possibly due to a read error. The data were taken from a study of shared clonotypes between healthy human individuals. Study-level points and caveats: Represented genetic and exposure-history diversity was restricted by having few donors.

Assay execution took place at the deep level. Sequencing used immunoSEQ multiplex PCR; TCRdb keeps in-frame clones, though not all of them. The sample consists of over a million clones, 78% of them appearing once. Germline CDR1 SGHDT, CDR2 YYEEEE. The CDR3 runs 12 residues. Each donor was a Caucasian adult residing in Nashville, Tennessee. Naive CD4+ cells were CD45RA-selected; the remaining cells were memory. The chain recombines TRBV5-6 with TRBJ2-7; the match to TRBD2 covers 10 bases. Sequencing used memory CD4+ T cells from PBMCs. This sample's subset: CD45RA-negative fraction. This receptor was obtained from a man aged 18 to 35 in good health. Some clones in this sample may be carry-over from other donors' samples. This chain's CDR3 is CASSLALAGENF. In DNA, the CDR3 is TGTGCCAGCAGCTTGGCGCTAGCGGGAGAGAACTTC.